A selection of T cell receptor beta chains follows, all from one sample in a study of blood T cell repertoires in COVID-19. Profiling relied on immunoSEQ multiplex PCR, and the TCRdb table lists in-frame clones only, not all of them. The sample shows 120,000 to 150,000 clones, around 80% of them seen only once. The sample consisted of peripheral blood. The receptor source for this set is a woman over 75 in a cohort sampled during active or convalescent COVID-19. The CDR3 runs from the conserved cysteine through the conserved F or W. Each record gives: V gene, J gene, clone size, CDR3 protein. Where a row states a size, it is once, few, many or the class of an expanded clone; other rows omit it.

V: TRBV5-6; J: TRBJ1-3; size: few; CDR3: CASSRTGNTIYF
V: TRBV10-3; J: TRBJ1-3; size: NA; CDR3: CAISSQGRGNTIYF
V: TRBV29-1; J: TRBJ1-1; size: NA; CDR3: CSAGTANTEAFF
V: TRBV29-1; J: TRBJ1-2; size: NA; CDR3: CSVSTGTGYGYTF
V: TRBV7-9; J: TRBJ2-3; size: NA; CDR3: CASSLGTGDTDTQYF
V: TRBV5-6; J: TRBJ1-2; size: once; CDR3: CASSPIDSPDYGYTF
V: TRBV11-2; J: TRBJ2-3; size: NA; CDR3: CASSIIGGNTDTQYF
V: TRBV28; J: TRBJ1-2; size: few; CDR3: CASGTGGANWGYTF
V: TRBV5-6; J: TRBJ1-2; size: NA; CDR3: CASSFTGYYGYTF
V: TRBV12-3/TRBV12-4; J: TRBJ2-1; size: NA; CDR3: CASSWTSGDEQFF
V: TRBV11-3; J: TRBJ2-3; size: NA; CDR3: CASSRTGTSGAAQYF
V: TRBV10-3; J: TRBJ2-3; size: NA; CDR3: CAIGSSGGTNTDTQYF
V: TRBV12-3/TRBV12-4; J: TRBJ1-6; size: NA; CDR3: CASSGTGVSPLHF
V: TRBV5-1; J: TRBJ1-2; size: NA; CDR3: CASGQAAPDGYTF
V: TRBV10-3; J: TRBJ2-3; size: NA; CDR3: CAIRAEPHIDTDTQYF
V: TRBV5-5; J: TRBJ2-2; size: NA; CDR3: CASSLATVVANTGELFF
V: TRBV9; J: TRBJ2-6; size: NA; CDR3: CASSRRTASGANVLTF
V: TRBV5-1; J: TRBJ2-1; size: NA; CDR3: CASSFVGENEQFF
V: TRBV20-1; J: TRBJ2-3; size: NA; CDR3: CSASKTSGNLGDTQYF
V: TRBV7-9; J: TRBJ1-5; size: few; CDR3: CAIQRGSNQPQHF
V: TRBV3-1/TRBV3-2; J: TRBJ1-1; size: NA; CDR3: CASSSRQATEAFF
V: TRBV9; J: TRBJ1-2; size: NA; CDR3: CASSGQGRQFYGYTF
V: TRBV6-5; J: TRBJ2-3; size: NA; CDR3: CASRPTRTDTQYF
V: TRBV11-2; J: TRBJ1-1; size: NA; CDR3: CASSYGTGGAVTVAFF
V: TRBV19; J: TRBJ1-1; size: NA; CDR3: CATSPGQGRLSEAFF
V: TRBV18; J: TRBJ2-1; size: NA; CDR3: CASSPGQGAWNEQFF
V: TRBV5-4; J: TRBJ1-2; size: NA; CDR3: CASSFEFRDTNYGYTF
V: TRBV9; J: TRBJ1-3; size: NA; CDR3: CASSVGDRRRNTIYF
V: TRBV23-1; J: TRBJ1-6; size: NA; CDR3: CASSQREDNSPLHF
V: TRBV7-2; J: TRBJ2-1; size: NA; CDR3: CASSLGRGQYNEQFF
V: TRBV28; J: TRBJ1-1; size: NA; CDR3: CASSMGPEEAFF
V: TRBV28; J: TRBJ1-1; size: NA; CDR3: CASERGTTEAFF
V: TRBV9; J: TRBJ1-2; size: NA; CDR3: CASSAQGPGYTF
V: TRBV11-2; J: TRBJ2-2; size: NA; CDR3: CASSPTPFQRTGELFF
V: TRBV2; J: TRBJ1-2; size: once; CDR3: CASSDDRLPYGYTF
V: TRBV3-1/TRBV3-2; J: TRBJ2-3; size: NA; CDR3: CASSRLAGVTDTQYF
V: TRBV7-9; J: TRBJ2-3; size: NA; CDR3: CASSSSGADTQYF
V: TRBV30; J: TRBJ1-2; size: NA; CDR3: CAWSVQGHYGYTF
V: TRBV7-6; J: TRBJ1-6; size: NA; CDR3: CASSPGQDYNSPLHF
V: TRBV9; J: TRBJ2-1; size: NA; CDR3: CASSVFPSSYNEQFF
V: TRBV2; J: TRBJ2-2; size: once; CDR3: CASSPDRYTGELFF
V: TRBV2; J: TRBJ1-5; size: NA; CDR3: CASSELAGFYSNQPQHF
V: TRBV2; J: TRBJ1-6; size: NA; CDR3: CASSVPPGGGNSPLHF
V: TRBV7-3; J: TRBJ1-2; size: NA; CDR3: CASSLTPGGLEGYTF
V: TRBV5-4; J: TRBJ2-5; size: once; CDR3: CASSLRPSGGAGETQYF
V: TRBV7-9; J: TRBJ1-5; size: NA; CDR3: CASSLVGGNQPQHF
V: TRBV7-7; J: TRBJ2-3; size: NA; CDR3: CAIGGGYQDTQYF
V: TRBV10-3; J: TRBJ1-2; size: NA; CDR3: CAISEGQGYSYTF
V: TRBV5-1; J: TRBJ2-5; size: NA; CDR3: CASSLSLGDQETQYF
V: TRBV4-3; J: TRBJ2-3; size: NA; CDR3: CASSRSVVSSGASTDTQYF
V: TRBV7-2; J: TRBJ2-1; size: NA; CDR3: CASSLDGGASYNEQFF
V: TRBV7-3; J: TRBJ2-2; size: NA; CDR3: CASSAPSGTGAGELFF
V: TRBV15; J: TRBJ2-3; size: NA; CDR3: CATSRGTGTRTDTQYF
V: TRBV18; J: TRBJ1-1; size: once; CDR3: CASSPGQMNTEAFF
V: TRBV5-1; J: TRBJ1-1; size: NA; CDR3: CASSSSDSPGTEAFF